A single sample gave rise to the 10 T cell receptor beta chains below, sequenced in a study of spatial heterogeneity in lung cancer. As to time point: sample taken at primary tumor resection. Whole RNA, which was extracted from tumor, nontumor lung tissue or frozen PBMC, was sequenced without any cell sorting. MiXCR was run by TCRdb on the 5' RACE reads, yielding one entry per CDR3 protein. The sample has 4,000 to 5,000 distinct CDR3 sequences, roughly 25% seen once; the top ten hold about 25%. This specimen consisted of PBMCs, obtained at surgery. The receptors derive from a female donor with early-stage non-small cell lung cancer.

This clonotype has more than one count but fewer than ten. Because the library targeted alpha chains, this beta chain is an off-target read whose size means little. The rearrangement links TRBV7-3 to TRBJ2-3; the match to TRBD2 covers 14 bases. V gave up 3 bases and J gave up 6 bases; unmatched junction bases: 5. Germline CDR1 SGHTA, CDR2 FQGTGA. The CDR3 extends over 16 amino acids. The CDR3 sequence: CASSLGLAGASDTQYF. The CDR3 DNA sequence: TGTGCCAGCAGCTTGGGACTAGCGGGAGCATCGGATACGCAGTATTTT.

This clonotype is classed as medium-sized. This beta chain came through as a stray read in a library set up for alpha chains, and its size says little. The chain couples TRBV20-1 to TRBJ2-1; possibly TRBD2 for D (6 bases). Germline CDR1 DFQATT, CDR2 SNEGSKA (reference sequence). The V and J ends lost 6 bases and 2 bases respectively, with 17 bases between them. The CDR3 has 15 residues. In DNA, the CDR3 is TGCAGTGCCCCGCCAACTAGCAGCCCCTACAATGAGCAGTTCTTC. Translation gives CSAPPTSSPYNEQFF.

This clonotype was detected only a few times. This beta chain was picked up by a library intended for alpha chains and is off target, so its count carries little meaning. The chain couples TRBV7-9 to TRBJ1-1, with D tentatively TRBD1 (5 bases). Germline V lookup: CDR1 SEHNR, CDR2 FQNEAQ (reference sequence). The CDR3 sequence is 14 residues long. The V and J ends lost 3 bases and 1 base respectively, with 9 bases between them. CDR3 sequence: CASSLDTQNTEAFF. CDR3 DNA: TGTGCCAGCAGCTTGGACACGCAGAACACTGAAGCTTTCTTT.

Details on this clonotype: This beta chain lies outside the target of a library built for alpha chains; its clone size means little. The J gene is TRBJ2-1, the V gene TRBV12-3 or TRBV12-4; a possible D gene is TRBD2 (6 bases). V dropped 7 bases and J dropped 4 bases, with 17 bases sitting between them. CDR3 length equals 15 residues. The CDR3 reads CASNPPGVRYNEQFF. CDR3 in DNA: TGTGCCAGCAACCCACCGGGAGTGAGGTACAATGAGCAGTTCTTC.

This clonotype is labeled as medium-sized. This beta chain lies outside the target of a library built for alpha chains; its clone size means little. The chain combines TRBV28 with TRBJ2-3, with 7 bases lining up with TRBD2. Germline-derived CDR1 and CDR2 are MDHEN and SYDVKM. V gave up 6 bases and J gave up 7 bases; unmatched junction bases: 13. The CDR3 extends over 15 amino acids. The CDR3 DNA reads TGTGCCAGCAGCCCTGGGGGAGCGGGAACGTATACGCAGTATTTT. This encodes CASSPGGAGTYTQYF.

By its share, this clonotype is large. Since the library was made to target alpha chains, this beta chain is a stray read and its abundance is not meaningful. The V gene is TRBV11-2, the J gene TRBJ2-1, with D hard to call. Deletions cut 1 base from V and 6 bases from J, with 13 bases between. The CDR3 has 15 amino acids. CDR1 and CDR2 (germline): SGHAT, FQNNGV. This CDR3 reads CASSLVYVEGNEQFF. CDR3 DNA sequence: TGTGCCAGCAGCTTAGTGTACGTGGAAGGCAATGAGCAGTTCTTC. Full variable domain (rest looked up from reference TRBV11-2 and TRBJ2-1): EAGVAQSPRYKIIEKRQSVAFWCNPISGHATLYWYQQILGQGPKLLIQFQNNGVVDDSQLPKDRFSAERLKGVDSTLKIQPAKLEDSAVYLCASSLVYVEGNEQFFGPGTRLTVL.

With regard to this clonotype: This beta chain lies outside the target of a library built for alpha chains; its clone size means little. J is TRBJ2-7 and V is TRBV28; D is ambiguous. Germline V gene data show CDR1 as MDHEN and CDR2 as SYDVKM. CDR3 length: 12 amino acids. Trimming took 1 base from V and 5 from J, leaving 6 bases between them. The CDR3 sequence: CASSLFRNEQYF. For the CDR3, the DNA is TGTGCCAGCAGTTTATTCCGTAACGAGCAGTACTTC.

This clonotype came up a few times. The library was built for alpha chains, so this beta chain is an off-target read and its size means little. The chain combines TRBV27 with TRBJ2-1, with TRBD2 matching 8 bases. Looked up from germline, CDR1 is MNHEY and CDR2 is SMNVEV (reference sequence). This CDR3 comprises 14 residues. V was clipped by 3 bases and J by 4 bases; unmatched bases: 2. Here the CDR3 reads CASSFPGGYNEQFF. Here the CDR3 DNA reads TGTGCCAGCAGTTTTCCGGGAGGGTACAATGAGCAGTTCTTC.

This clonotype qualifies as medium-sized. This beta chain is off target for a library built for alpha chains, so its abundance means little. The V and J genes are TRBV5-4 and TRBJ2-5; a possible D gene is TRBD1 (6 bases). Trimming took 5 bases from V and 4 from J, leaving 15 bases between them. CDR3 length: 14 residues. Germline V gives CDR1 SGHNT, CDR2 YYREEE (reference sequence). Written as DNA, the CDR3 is TGTGCCAGCAGAGTGGCAGGGGCCACAGAGACCCAGTACTTC. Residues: CASRVAGATETQYF.

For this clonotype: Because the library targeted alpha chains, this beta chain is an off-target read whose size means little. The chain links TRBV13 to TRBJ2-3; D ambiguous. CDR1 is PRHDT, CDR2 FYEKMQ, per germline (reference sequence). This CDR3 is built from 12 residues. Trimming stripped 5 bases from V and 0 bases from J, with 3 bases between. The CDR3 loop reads CASSRSTDTQYF. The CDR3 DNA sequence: TGTGCCAGCAGCCGCAGCACAGATACGCAGTATTTT. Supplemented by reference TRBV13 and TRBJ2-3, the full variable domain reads AAGVIQSPRHLIKEKRETATLKCYPIPRHDTVYWYQQGPGQDPQFLISFYEKMQSDKGSIPDRFSAQQFSDYHSELNMSSLELGDSALYFCASSRSTDTQYFGPGTRLTVL.